This T cell receptor (beta chain) was profiled in a study of blood T cells in healthy people across ages. The CDR3 contains 15 residues. V dropped 1 base and J dropped 0 bases, with 7 bases sitting between them. This clonotype has a count of ten or more. Antigen specificity is unknown. Primers used in a second PCR of roughly 6 to 11 cycles were a sample-barcoded 5' primer and a J-beta primer mix. TCRdb processed the 5' RACE reads anew with MiXCR; each CDR3 protein has one entry. In the table there are almost 300,000 distinct CDR3 sequences, 25% to 30% of which are singletons. Points from the study as a whole: Lack of knowledge of donor CMV status possibly confounded expanded clonotype changes.

Donors were systemically healthy Caucasian individuals from Russia aged 6 to 90 years. V gene TRBV12-3 or TRBV12-4 combines with J gene TRBJ2-1; D is unresolved. The sequencing input was blood. This clonotype was obtained from a woman aged 70 to 79 in good health. The CDR3 is CASSLVQSSYNEQFF. DNA of the CDR3: TGTGCCAGCAGTTTAGTACAAAGCTCCTACAATGAGCAGTTCTTC.